This passage covers 32 T cell receptor beta chains from one sample sequenced in a study of blood T cell repertoires in COVID-19. Assay: immunoSEQ multiplex PCR; the TCRdb copy retains only in-frame clones and omits some. The sample holds hundreds of thousands of clones, around nine tenths seen once. Specimen: PBMCs or T cells enriched from blood (not recorded which). These receptors were collected from a woman in her forties or fifties who had recovered from COVID-19.

The rearrangement links TRBV28 to TRBJ2-7; tentative D call: TRBD2 (7 bases). This CDR3 contains 20 residues. Per the germline V gene, CDR1 is MDHEN and CDR2 is SYDVKM. Trimming shortened V by 7 bases and J by 0 bases, and 31 bases separated the two germline ends. CDR3 nucleotides: TGTGCCAGCACCTTGGGAGGGGGAATGAAAGGACCTACCGCCTCCTACGAGCAGTACTTC. It codes for CASTLGGGMKGPTASYEQYF.

The rearrangement uses TRBV3-1 (or the pseudogene TRBV3-2) and TRBJ1-1; 10 bases match TRBD1. Trimming at V came to 3 bases and at J to 3 bases, leaving 4 bases not matched to a gene. Germline V gives CDR1 LGHDT, CDR2 YNNKEL (reference sequence). The CDR3 sequence is 15 residues long. This CDR3 reads CASSHLTGGHTEAFF. The CDR3 DNA is TGTGCCAGCAGCCATCTGACAGGGGGCCACACTGAAGCTTTCTTT.

The rearrangement uses TRBV12-3 or TRBV12-4 and TRBJ1-5, with D perhaps matching TRBD1 (5 bases). The V end was cut by 6 bases, the J end by 6 bases, with 12 bases between. The CDR3 consists of 13 residues. The CDR3: CASSPRVGQPQHF. CDR3 DNA sequence: TGTGCCAGCAGCCCCAGGGTGGGTCAGCCCCAGCATTTT.

V gene TRBV30 combines with J gene TRBJ2-1; 7 positions match TRBD1. Germline lookup yields CDR1 GTSNPN and CDR2 SVGIG (reference sequence). V was clipped by 5 bases and J by 3 bases; unmatched bases: 10. CDR3 length: 15 amino acids. CDR3 coding DNA: TGTGCCTGGGACTCCGGGACAGTTAACTACAATGAGCAGTTCTTC. This translates into CAWDSGTVNYNEQFF. Filled out from reference TRBV30 and TRBJ2-1, the complete variable domain reads SQTIHQWPATLVQPVGSPLSLECTVEGTSNPNLYWYRQAAGRGLQLLFYSVGIGQISSEVPQNLSASRPQDRQFILSSKKLLLSDSGFYLCAWDSGTVNYNEQFFGPGTRLTVL.

V and J are TRBV3-1 (or the pseudogene TRBV3-2) and TRBJ1-2; no clear D gene. Trimming left V 6 bases short and J 1 base short, with 12 bases between. The CDR3 consists of 14 residues. The germline CDR1 and CDR2 sequences are LGHDT and YNNKEL (reference sequence). The CDR3 sequence: CASRHLWSNYGYTF. DNA for the CDR3: TGTGCCAGCAGGCACTTGTGGAGTAACTATGGCTACACCTTC.

CDR3 bases: TGTGCCAGCAGCTACGGCGACAGGGTAGGGTATGGCTACACCTTC. Its translation: CASSYGDRVGYGYTF. The chain combines TRBV7-9 with TRBJ1-2; 7 bases map to TRBD1. V trimming: 4 bases; J trimming: 5 bases; junction bases outside the gene matches: 10. Germline values: CDR1 SEHNR, CDR2 FQNEAQ (reference sequence). This CDR3 comprises 15 residues.

This clone was found once. J is TRBJ1-4 and V is TRBV2; TRBD1 is a possible D gene (6 bases). The V end was cut by 5 bases, the J end by 5 bases, with 9 bases between. The germline CDR1 and CDR2 sequences are SNHLY and FYNNEI. The CDR3 has 13 amino acids. The CDR3 nucleotides are TGTGCCAGCAGTCGGGACATCAATGAAAAACTGTTTTTT. Amino acid sequence: CASSRDINEKLFF.

The sample holds one count of this clone. The chain employs TRBV4-1 and TRBJ2-5; D is possibly TRBD1 (5 bases). The CDR3 length is 14 residues. The V gene lost 0 bases and the J gene lost 9 bases, with 14 bases spanning the gap. Germline V gene lookup returns CDR1 MGHRA and CDR2 YSYEKL. The DNA of the CDR3 is TGCGCCAGCAGCCAAGAGGTGGACAACAATCCCCAGTACTTC. This codes for CASSQEVDNNPQYF.

The J gene is TRBJ1-1, the V gene TRBV5-4; D is perhaps TRBD1 (5 bases). The CDR3 spans 13 residues. Looked up from germline, CDR1 is SGHNT and CDR2 is YYREEE (reference sequence). Trimming cost V 3 bases and J 6 bases, with 12 bases left between them. In nucleotides, the CDR3 is TGTGCCAGCAGCTGGGAAGGGGAATCTGAAGCTTTCTTT. Its translation: CASSWEGESEAFF.

This clone was observed once. V is TRBV7-9 and J is TRBJ2-5; TRBD1 is a possible D gene (5 bases). Germline-derived CDR1 and CDR2 are SEHNR and FQNEAQ (reference sequence). CDR3 length equals 16 residues. The V and J ends lost 0 bases and 4 bases respectively, with 15 bases between them. This CDR3 is CASSLASQGPGETQYF. In nucleotides, the CDR3 is TGTGCCAGCAGCTTAGCCTCGCAGGGTCCGGGAGAGACCCAGTACTTC.

This sequence joins TRBV25-1 and TRBJ2-5; D may be TRBD2 (6 bases). The ends were cut back, 2 bases at V and 1 base at J, with 14 bases in the middle. The CDR3 loop spans 16 amino acids. Germline V CDR1 and CDR2: MGHDK, SYGVNS. The CDR3 sequence is CASSEGSLAVQETQYF. CDR3 DNA: TGTGCCAGCAGTGAAGGGAGTTTAGCGGTCCAAGAGACCCAGTACTTC.

This clone has more than one count but fewer than ten. The CDR3 DNA is TGTGCCAGCAGCTTGAGGGGACAGGGGGCGAGAAACACCATATATTTT. Protein product: CASSLRGQGARNTIYF. The V and J genes are TRBV7-2 and TRBJ1-3; TRBD1 agrees at 12 bases. This CDR3 region has 16 residues. Germline V lookup: CDR1 SGHTA, CDR2 FQGNSA. The ends lost 3 bases at V and 5 bases at J; junction bases unmatched: 5.

In this sample, this clone turned up once. This CDR3 is also generated by other DNA sequences in the sample. The chain combines TRBV18 with TRBJ1-1; D perhaps matches TRBD1 (6 bases). This CDR3 contains 14 residues. Trimming took 0 bases from V and 4 from J, leaving 9 bases between them. Germline-derived CDR1 and CDR2 are KGHSH and LQKENI. The CDR3 DNA reads as TGTGCCAGCTCACCACCGACCAGGGGCACTGAAGCTTTCTTT. Encoded protein: CASSPPTRGTEAFF. Full variable domain (rest looked up from reference TRBV18 and TRBJ1-1): NAGVMQNPRHLVRRRGQEARLRCSPMKGHSHVYWYRQLPEEGLKFMVYLQKENIIDESGMPKERFSAEFPKEGPSILRIQQVVRGDSAAYFCASSPPTRGTEAFFGQGTRLTVV.

The J gene is TRBJ2-7, the V gene TRBV15, with D possibly being TRBD2 (6 bases). V lost 0 bases, J lost 3 bases, and 15 bases lay in between. This CDR3 comprises 16 residues. Germline assignment: CDR1 LNHNV and CDR2 YYDKDF (reference sequence). DNA for the CDR3: TGTGCCACCAGCAGAGACTCGGGAGCGAGGGTCTACGAGCAGTACTTC. This sequence encodes CATSRDSGARVYEQYF.

The chain carries TRBV19 and TRBJ2-1; TRBD1 matches 8 bases. CDR1 is LNHDA, CDR2 SQIVND, per germline (reference sequence). The CDR3 has 13 residues. V shed 4 bases and J 15 bases; nucleotides not matched to a gene: 11. CDR3 residues: CASSTSSRGLTFF. The CDR3 nucleotides read TGTGCCAGTAGTACCTCCTCCAGGGGGCTCACGTTCTTC.

This chain connects TRBV7-3 to TRBJ2-1, with 7 bases identical to TRBD2. Germline trimming cut 5 bases from V and 2 bases from J; bases unmatched to any gene: 3. The V gene's germline CDR1 is SGHTA and CDR2 FQGTGA. This CDR3 contains 14 residues. CDR3 amino acids: CASSRSGTYNEQFF. The CDR3 bases are TGTGCCAGCAGCCGGAGCGGGACCTACAATGAGCAGTTCTTC. The variable domain in full, with the rest retrieved from reference TRBV7-3 and TRBJ2-1, is GAGVSQTPSNKVTEKGKYVELRCDPISGHTALYWYRQSLGQGPEFLIYFQGTGAADDSGLPNDRFFAVRPEGSVSTLKIQRTERGDSAVYLCASSRSGTYNEQFFGPGTRLTVL.

The chain is built from TRBV4-1 and TRBJ2-1; 9 bases map to TRBD2. The CDR3 is 17 amino acids. From germline, CDR1 is MGHRA and CDR2 YSYEKL. The V gene end was trimmed by 2 bases and the J gene end by 4 bases; junction bases not matched to a gene: 9. This CDR3 is CASSQPIAGAAYNEQFF. CDR3 nucleotide sequence: TGCGCCAGCAGCCAACCAATAGCGGGAGCCGCTTACAATGAGCAGTTCTTC.

This chain links TRBV7-9 with TRBJ1-2; 7 nucleotides match TRBD1. The length of the CDR3 is 12 residues. Per the germline V gene, CDR1 is SEHNR and CDR2 is FQNEAQ (reference sequence). V trimming: 5 bases; J trimming: 8 bases; junction bases outside the gene matches: 5. The CDR3 region is CASSPDRAGYTF. DNA for the CDR3: TGTGCCAGCAGCCCCGACAGGGCCGGCTACACCTTC.

This chain joins TRBV14 and TRBJ2-1; unclear D gene. The ends were cut back, 6 bases at V and 9 bases at J, with 9 bases in the middle. From germline, CDR1 is SGHDN and CDR2 FVKESK. The length of the CDR3 is 11 residues. The CDR3 DNA reads TGTGCCAGCAGTGTAGGAGTTGAGCAGTTCTTC. Translated: CASSVGVEQFF.

This chain uses TRBV5-1 with TRBJ1-1; 7 bases match TRBD1. This CDR3 spans 16 amino acids. The V and J ends lost 4 bases and 6 bases, in that order; junction bases with no gene match: 15. Germline V gene sequence: CDR1 SGHRS, CDR2 YFSETQ. CDR3 nucleotides: TGCGCCAGCAGCCGCGGATCCGGGACAGACGTCCCTGAAGCTTTCTTT. This gives the protein CASSRGSGTDVPEAFF.

V gene TRBV19 combines with J gene TRBJ1-2; TRBD1 agrees at 7 bases. V lost 5 bases and J lost 7; bases outside the gene matches: 4. Germline CDR1 and CDR2: LNHDA and SQIVND (reference sequence). CDR3 size: 12 residues. The CDR3 region has the DNA TGTGCCAGTAGTGACGACAGGGTTGGCTACACCTTC. Translated: CASSDDRVGYTF.

V is TRBV27 and J is TRBJ2-1; 8 nucleotides align to TRBD2. The CDR3 is made up of 17 amino acids. V was pared by 6 bases and J by 3 bases, with 13 bases of the junction left unmatched. Germline V CDR1 and CDR2: MNHEY, SMNVEV (reference sequence). The CDR3 loop is CASRPPWRGAFYNEQFF. The CDR3 DNA follows: TGTGCCAGCAGACCACCCTGGCGGGGGGCCTTCTACAATGAGCAGTTCTTC.

V usage is TRBV6-1 and J usage is TRBJ2-7; TRBD2 might be the D (6 bases). CDR1 MNHNS and CDR2 SASEGT come from the germline V gene. Between the trimmed V and J ends, which lost 1 base and 3 bases, there was a span of 7 bases. The CDR3 is 13 residues long. The CDR3 DNA reads TGTGCCAGCAGTGAAGGGGGACTCTACGAGCAGTACTTC. This codes for CASSEGGLYEQYF.

Concerning this clone itself: This specimen includes other DNA sequences encoding the same CDR3. This chain links TRBV10-3 with TRBJ2-3, with a weak D call TRBD2 (5 bases). The germline V gene has CDR1 ENHRY and CDR2 SYGVKD. This CDR3 has 13 residues. V was pared by 2 bases and J by 3 bases, with 6 bases between. The CDR3 DNA follows: TGTGCCATCAGTGAGCGGGGAACAGATACGCAGTATTTT. Amino acids: CAISERGTDTQYF.

The J gene is TRBJ2-1, the V gene TRBV7-9, with 10 nucleotides matching TRBD2. Germline V lookup: CDR1 SEHNR, CDR2 FQNEAQ (reference sequence). The CDR3 runs to 14 residues. V lost 5 bases, J lost 4 bases, and 2 bases stayed unmatched. The CDR3 sequence: CASSVTSGYNEQFF. The CDR3 DNA follows: TGTGCCAGCAGCGTGACTAGCGGGTACAATGAGCAGTTCTTC.

The chain couples TRBV9 to TRBJ2-3, with D maybe TRBD2 (5 bases). This CDR3 is built from 19 residues. The germline V and J ends were trimmed by 0 bases and 3 bases, with 23 bases remaining between them. Looked up from germline, CDR1 is SGDLS and CDR2 is YYNGEE. CDR3 DNA: TGTGCCAGCAGCGTAGGAGTGAGGCGTGCGGGCAGGAGTACAGATACGCAGTATTTT. Residues: CASSVGVRRAGRSTDTQYF. The whole variable domain, filled in from reference TRBV9 and TRBJ2-3, reads DSGVTQTPKHLITATGQRVTLRCSPRSGDLSVYWYQQSLDQGLQFLIQYYNGEERAKGNILERFSAQQFPDLHSELNLSSLELGDSALYFCASSVGVRRAGRSTDTQYFGPGTRLTVL.

The J gene is TRBJ1-2, the V gene TRBV4-1, with 9 bases identical to TRBD1. Germline V gives CDR1 MGHRA, CDR2 YSYEKL. CDR3 length equals 17 residues. Trimming cost V 3 bases and J 4 bases; bases outside gene matches: 12. CDR3 sequence (DNA): TGCGCCAGCAGCCATGGATGGGACAGGGAAACCTCCTATGGCTACACCTTC. The encoded protein is CASSHGWDRETSYGYTF.

As concerns this clone: This sample also contains other DNA sequences that code for the same CDR3. This chain connects TRBV5-1 to TRBJ1-2; D possibly corresponds to TRBD1 (6 bases). Trimming stripped 0 bases from V and 4 bases from J, with 10 bases between. CDR1 and CDR2 (germline): SGHRS, YFSETQ. The CDR3 is made up of 14 amino acids. The CDR3 loop reads CASSLEQGGYGYTF. In DNA form, the CDR3 reads TGCGCCAGCAGCTTGGAACAGGGCGGCTATGGCTACACCTTC.

The V call is TRBV11-2, the J call TRBJ2-7, with 11 bases that match TRBD2. CDR3 length: 15 amino acids. V was pared by 3 bases and J by 2 bases, with 3 bases of the junction left unmatched. The germline V gene encodes CDR1 SGHAT and CDR2 FQNNGV. In nucleotides, the CDR3 is TGTGCCAGCAGCTTGGGGACTAGCGGCGCCTACGAGCAGTACTTC. It is translated as CASSLGTSGAYEQYF.

This chain uses TRBV7-9 with TRBJ1-4; D possibly corresponds to TRBD1 (5 bases). V was pared by 0 bases and J by 4 bases, with 12 bases between. The length of the CDR3 is 16 residues. CDR1 and CDR2 (germline): SEHNR, FQNEAQ (reference sequence). CDR3 DNA sequence: TGTGCCAGCAGCTTAGCGGCGGGACTTTATAATGAAAAACTGTTTTTT. This encodes CASSLAAGLYNEKLFF.

The chain combines TRBV9 with TRBJ2-3; D remains ambiguous. V lost 1 base and J 3 bases, leaving 6 bases between the germline ends. There are 13 residues in the CDR3. CDR1 is SGDLS, CDR2 YYNGEE, per germline. In nucleotides, the CDR3 is TGTGCCAGCAGCGTATTTAGAACAGATACGCAGTATTTT. Protein product: CASSVFRTDTQYF.

This sequence joins TRBV10-3 and TRBJ2-2; possibly TRBD1 for D (5 bases). The germline V gene has CDR1 ENHRY and CDR2 SYGVKD. The CDR3 extends over 15 amino acids. V was clipped by 4 bases and J by 1 base, with 10 bases between them. CDR3 loop: CAISAMTVNTGELFF. In nucleotides, the CDR3 is TGTGCCATCAGTGCCATGACAGTGAACACCGGGGAGCTGTTTTTT.